This T cell receptor (beta chain) originates from a study of blood T cell repertoires in COVID-19. Enrolled through a virtual design, the participants were between roughly 18 and 90 years of age and came from some 25 US areas. Participants' reported clinical history set cohort assignment. Clones were read by immunoSEQ multiplex PCR, and TCRdb kept only the in-frame ones, dropping some. The sample comprises approximately 470,000 clones, about nine tenths of which are singletons, and 0.7% rests with the top ten. V was clipped by 4 bases and J by 10 bases; unmatched bases: 7. The CDR3 is 13 amino acids. Per the germline V gene, CDR1 is MNHEY and CDR2 is SVGAGI.

The rearrangement joins TRBV6-5 to TRBJ2-1, with 7 bases identical to TRBD1. The source of this sequence is a woman younger than 35 who had recovered from COVID-19. Sequenced material: PBMCs or T cells enriched from blood (not recorded which). In DNA form, the CDR3 reads TGTGCCAGCAGTTCGGGACAGACCAACGAGCAGTTCTTC. It is translated as CASSSGQTNEQFF.